This T cell receptor beta chain was observed in a study of early T cells in non-severe SARS-CoV-2 infection. Study overall: Bulk RNA taken from unsorted whole blood was sequenced, leaving chains unpaired.

Study-level results: Sequences matched to VDJdb favored anti-spike CD8 responses, while private and CD4 specificities were missed.

Between the trimmed V and J ends, which lost 3 bases and 8 bases, there was a span of 4 bases. In germline, CDR1 is SQVTM, CDR2 ANQGSEA. The CDR3 length is 9 residues. Unique molecular identifiers were added to individual cDNA molecules. TCRdb re-derived calls from the 5' RACE reads in MiXCR, one entry per CDR3 protein. The sample holds 65,000 to 75,000 distinct CDR3 sequences, 11% seen once. To note about this clonotype: Its target is unknown.

This sequence was found in an adult who was a healthcare worker with PCR-confirmed SARS-CoV-2 infection or an uninfected control (not recorded which). The V gene is TRBV29-1, the J gene TRBJ2-5; D gene unclear. Sequencing input: whole blood. CDR3 in DNA: TGCAGCGTTGAGGGAACCCAGTACTTC. The encoded protein is CSVEGTQYF.